The 13 T cell receptor beta chains given below trace back to one sample, sequenced in a study of CD4 T cell repertoires in COVID-19. Antigens of these TCRs are unknown. Libraries were prepared by immunoSEQ multiplex PCR; TCRdb keeps only in-frame clonotypes and omits some of them. The sample carries more than 1,500 clones, roughly 16% recorded once. The sample here was memory CD4+ T cells, cultured in vitro, taken after recovery from COVID-19. These receptors were obtained from a human donor who had COVID-19.

The rearrangement uses TRBV19 and TRBJ2-6; D is perhaps TRBD2 (6 bases). There are 17 residues in the CDR3. CDR1 and CDR2 from the germline V gene are LNHDA and SQIVND (reference sequence). Trimming removed 6 bases from V and 1 base from J, with 16 bases in between. The CDR3 loop reads CASSLGSGGSGANVLTF. CDR3 in DNA: TGTGCCAGTAGCCTAGGGTCAGGAGGGTCTGGGGCCAACGTCCTGACTTTC.

This clone counts as medium-sized. The sample contains more than one DNA sequence encoding this CDR3. V and J are TRBV12-3 or TRBV12-4 and TRBJ1-2, with a tentative D call TRBD1 (6 bases). V lost 6 bases and J lost 8, with 13 bases in between. The CDR3 extends over 12 amino acids. The CDR3 nucleotides are TGTGCCAGCAGCTCCGGGACATTCGGCTACACCTTC. Amino acids: CASSSGTFGYTF.

This clone showed up just a few times. V is TRBV20-1 and J is TRBJ2-2; D remains unclear. Germline V gene data show CDR1 as DFQATT and CDR2 as SNEGSKA (reference sequence). Trimming removed 3 bases at V and 4 bases at J, with 6 bases between. This CDR3 comprises 12 residues. In DNA, the CDR3 is TGCAGTGCTAGTAGGAGCACCGGGGAGCTGTTTTTT. Translation: CSASRSTGELFF.

The chain recombines TRBV6-5 with TRBJ1-2, with D perhaps TRBD1 (6 bases). Germline loops: CDR1 MNHEY, CDR2 SVGAGI. This CDR3 comprises 15 residues. Trimming shortened V by 7 bases and J by 4 bases, and 19 bases separated the two germline ends. In nucleotides, the CDR3 is TGTGCCAGCATGAAAAGGGGGGGTGGTATCTATGGCTACACCTTC. Translating it yields CASMKRGGGIYGYTF.

This clone counts as large. V usage is TRBV15 and J usage is TRBJ2-1, with D maybe TRBD2 (6 bases). This CDR3 has 15 residues. Germline assignment: CDR1 LNHNV and CDR2 YYDKDF (reference sequence). The V and J ends lost 9 bases and 0 bases respectively, with 15 bases between them. The chain's CDR3 is CATSLRGDSYNEQFF. The CDR3 bases are TGTGCCACTTCACTACGCGGGGACTCCTACAATGAGCAGTTCTTC. The full variable domain, with the rest looked up from reference TRBV15 and TRBJ2-1, is DAMVIQNPRYQVTQFGKPVTLSCSQTLNHNVMYWYQQKSSQAPKLLFHYYDKDFNNEADTPDNFQSRRPNTSFCFLDIRSPGLGDTAMYLCATSLRGDSYNEQFFGPGTRLTVL.

The chain is built from TRBV14 and TRBJ2-3; unclear D gene. Deletions cut 8 bases from V and 0 bases from J, with 12 bases between. The CDR3 is 14 amino acids. CDR1 SGHDN and CDR2 FVKESK come from the germline V gene. DNA for the CDR3: TGTGCCAGCGCCCTTGGCCCGAGCACAGATACGCAGTATTTT. Its translation: CASALGPSTDTQYF.

Sample share makes this clone medium-sized (0.01 to 0.1%). The V gene is TRBV18, the J gene TRBJ2-7; D is uncertain. Germline CDR1 and CDR2: KGHSH and LQKENI. Between the trimmed V and J ends, which lost 4 bases and 3 bases, there was a span of 7 bases. The CDR3 consists of 12 residues. CDR3 sequence reads: CASSLTNYEQYF. As DNA, the CDR3 is TGTGCCAGCTCACTAACTAACTACGAGCAGTACTTC.

The table lists this clone with a few counts. This rearrangement joins TRBV6-1 to TRBJ1-2, with D possibly TRBD1 on 5 matching bases. This CDR3 comprises 15 residues. V gave up 2 bases and J gave up 5 bases, with 15 bases separating them. Germline CDR1 and CDR2: MNHNS and SASEGT. CDR3 residues: CASSERPGHLYGYTF. CDR3 DNA: TGTGCCAGCAGTGAACGGCCAGGACATCTTTATGGCTACACCTTC.

This clone is medium-sized. CDR3 sequence reads: CASSPIQGADGYGYTF. DNA of the CDR3: TGTGCCAGCTCACCAATACAGGGGGCCGATGGGTATGGCTACACCTTC. The rearrangement links TRBV18 to TRBJ1-2; the match to TRBD1 covers 9 bases. The trim removed 2 bases at V and 5 bases at J, leaving 9 bases unmatched. The CDR3 loop spans 16 amino acids. CDR1 and CDR2 from the germline V gene are KGHSH and LQKENI.

By proportion, this clone is large (0.1 to 1%). The rearrangement joins TRBV19 to TRBJ2-3, with 14 bases identical to TRBD2. Germline CDR1 LNHDA, CDR2 SQIVND (reference sequence). Losses at the gene ends were 5 bases for V and 6 bases for J; bases not matched to a gene: 7. The CDR3 extends over 16 amino acids. For the CDR3, the DNA is TGTGCCAGTAGTCCAAGGACTAGCGGGAGGACCGATACGCAGTATTTT. The encoded protein is CASSPRTSGRTDTQYF.

This clone is judged medium-sized (0.01 to 0.1%). Other DNA variants within this sample encode the same CDR3. The rearrangement joins TRBV7-2 to TRBJ2-1, with D perhaps given as TRBD1 or TRBD2 (5 bases each). The CDR3 length is 15 residues. V was cut by 1 base and J by 1 base, with 8 bases left in between. CDR1 and CDR2 from the germline V gene are SGHTA and FQGNSA. The CDR3 loop is CASSLGGPSYNEQFF. The CDR3 nucleotides are TGTGCCAGCAGCTTAGGGGGACCGTCCTACAATGAGCAGTTCTTC.

Within the sample, this clone is medium-sized. The chain joins TRBV27 to TRBJ2-2, with D possibly TRBD2 on 6 matching bases. The CDR3 length is 16 residues. The ends were cut back, 3 bases at V and 1 base at J, with 12 bases in the middle. Germline V lookup: CDR1 MNHEY, CDR2 SMNVEV (reference sequence). This chain's CDR3 is CASSLRGRVNTGELFF. Here the CDR3 DNA reads TGTGCCAGCAGTTTGCGGGGTAGGGTGAACACCGGGGAGCTGTTTTTT.

This chain joins TRBV11-2 and TRBJ2-7; the D is unclear. V was trimmed by 5 bases and J by 0 bases, leaving 14 bases between them. CDR1 and CDR2 (germline): SGHAT, FQNNGV. The CDR3 sequence is 15 residues long. CDR3 in amino acids: CASSPRFEDSYEQYF. The CDR3 bases are TGTGCCAGCAGCCCACGATTCGAGGACTCCTACGAGCAGTACTTC.